These 29 T cell receptor beta chains originate from one sample sequenced in a study of tumor-infiltrating lymphocytes in primary liver carcinoma. Co-extracting RNA and DNA was done with roughly 17-34 mg of unsorted bulk tissue as input. The template, approximately 500 ng total RNA, yielded TCR beta cDNA made with a constant-region primer. Generation of the TCR beta libraries relied on three nested multiplex PCR rounds using slightly modified ARM-PCR. A C-beta reverse primer and TRBV1-TRBV30 forward primers served in each of the first two PCR rounds, at ten to eleven cycles apiece. Via MiXCR, TCRdb re-called the multiplex PCR reads, giving one row per CDR3 protein. The profile covers 150,000 to 200,000 distinct CDR3 sequences, with 85% appearing a single time and about a sixth taken by the ten largest. The sequenced sample consisted of tumor tissue from primary liver carcinoma. The receptors stem from a man aged 35 to 55 with primary liver carcinoma and hepatitis B virus infection.

This sequence joins TRBV6-2 or TRBV6-3 and TRBJ2-1; D unclear. Per the germline V gene, CDR1 is MNHEY and CDR2 is SVGEGT. Trimming pared 6 bases from V and 7 bases from J, leaving 13 bases between. The CDR3 totals 13 residues. The CDR3 nucleotides read TGTGCCAGCAGCCGGCTAGTGAGTAATGAGCAGTTCTTC. Its translation: CASSRLVSNEQFF.

At least ten counts were recorded for this clonotype. This chain joins TRBV30 and TRBJ1-5; no definite D call. The ends were cut back, 3 bases at V and 2 bases at J, with 8 bases in the middle. CDR3 length: 13 residues. The germline V gene encodes CDR1 GTSNPN and CDR2 SVGIG (reference sequence). DNA of the CDR3: TGTGCCTGGAGGGGTCGGGGCAATCAGCCCCAGCATTTT. Its translation is CAWRGRGNQPQHF.

In the case of this clonotype: It may be a read error: a sequence one base away is much more abundant. The J gene is TRBJ2-5, the V gene TRBV4-3, with 8 bases identical to TRBD2. This CDR3 region has 14 residues. The germline V gene has CDR1 LGHNA and CDR2 YSLEER. CDR3 region: CASNQVPGGETQYF. DNA for the CDR3: TGCGCCAGCAACCAAGTTCCGGGAGGGGAGACCCAGTACTTC.

This clonotype was observed once. The gene calls are TRBV11-1 and TRBJ2-2; D is uncertain. Trimming pared 10 bases from V and 3 bases from J, leaving 12 bases between. Germline loops: CDR1 SGHAT, CDR2 FQDESV (reference sequence). This CDR3 is built from 13 residues. CDR3 amino acids: CAMSLWDTGELFF. CDR3 DNA sequence: TGTGCCATGAGCCTTTGGGACACCGGGGAGCTGTTTTTT.

With respect to this clonotype: One end of the junction is discordant with germline, which a read error may explain. The CDR3 loop reads CVSSPRTGSGVNEQFF. Written as DNA, the CDR3 is TGTGTCAGCAGCCCACGGACAGGGTCAGGTGTCAATGAGCAGTTCTTC. The chain joins TRBV4-2 to TRBJ2-1; 8 bases are a match to TRBD1. Germline V lookup: CDR1 LGHNA, CDR2 YNFKEQ. This CDR3 comprises 16 residues.

In the case of this clonotype: The junction shows a germline mismatch at one end, possibly a read error. V usage is TRBV10-3 and J usage is TRBJ1-1; D is undetermined. Germline CDR1 reads ENHRY; CDR2 reads SYGVKD. The CDR3 runs 16 residues. The CDR3 DNA reads as TGTGCCATCAGGGGGAGGTCACTGGGGTTGAATACTGAAGCTTTCTTT. Protein product: CAIRGRSLGLNTEAFF.

A note on this clonotype: Compared with germline, one end of the junction differs, possibly owing to a read error. The V call is TRBV6-6, the J call TRBJ2-7; D uncertain. Germline lookup yields CDR1 MNHNY and CDR2 SVGAGI (reference sequence). This CDR3 region has 15 residues. CDR3 in DNA: TGTGTCAGCAGTTACTCGTCGGCGGCTCCCTATGAGCAGTACTTC. This codes for CVSSYSSAAPYEQYF.

About this clonotype itself: A read error may produce the germline difference seen at one junction end. V usage is TRBV11-2 and J usage is TRBJ2-1; 8 bases are a match to TRBD1. CDR1 SGHAT and CDR2 FQNNGV come from the germline V gene. This CDR3 is built from 13 residues. The CDR3 sequence is CASGPDRGNEQFF. CDR3 coding DNA: TGCGCCAGCGGCCCAGACAGGGGCAATGAGCAGTTCTTC.

In regard to this clonotype: Compared with germline, one end of the junction differs, possibly owing to a read error. Here the CDR3 reads CTSSRSDRGYEQHF. CDR3 in DNA: TGCACCAGCAGCCGCAGTGACAGAGGATACGAACAGCACTTC. The V call is TRBV4-1, the J call TRBJ2-7, with a tentative D call TRBD1 (5 bases). Germline CDR1 reads MGHRA; CDR2 reads YSYEKL. The CDR3 covers 14 residues.

This clonotype was found once. No conserved phenylalanine or tryptophan is present at the end of the CDR3, so a read error is the likely explanation. This sequence joins TRBV29-1 and TRBJ2-4; D unresolved. The CDR3 is made up of 13 amino acids. CDR1 is SQVTM, CDR2 ANQGSEA, per germline. For the CDR3, the DNA is TGCAGCGTTAAAGAACCCGGTCGTAACATTCAGTACTTA. It yields the protein CSVKEPGRNIQYL.

With respect to this clonotype: This may be a read error, as it is one base from a much larger clone. The chain uses TRBV28 and TRBJ2-6; a possible D gene is TRBD1 (5 bases). The CDR3 is made up of 15 amino acids. Germline loops: CDR1 MDHEN, CDR2 SYDVKM. The CDR3 region has the DNA TGTGCCAGCAGTTTAGGGGAAAGTGGGGCCAAGGTCCTGACTTTC. Translating gives CASSLGESGAKVLTF.

As to this clonotype: This sequence may be a read error, since a much larger clone differs from it by one base. V and J are TRBV10-1 and TRBJ1-5; D uncertain. The CDR3 sequence is 12 residues long. CDR1 is WNHNN, CDR2 SYGVQD, per germline (reference sequence). CDR3 nucleotide sequence: TGCGCCGGCAGTGATTTAGGCCAGCCCCAGCGTTTT. It yields the protein CAGSDLGQPQRF.

V and J are TRBV6-1 and TRBJ2-1; D is possibly TRBD1 or TRBD2 (5 bases each). Trimming left V 3 bases short and J 13 bases short, with 16 bases between. Germline V gives CDR1 MNHNS, CDR2 SASEGT. CDR3 length equals 13 residues. This chain's CDR3 is CASSEERGIDQFF. The CDR3 bases are TGTGCCAGCAGTGAGGAGAGGGGCATTGATCAGTTCTTC.

Notes on this clonotype: Relative to the germline gene, one junction end is altered; a read error may explain this. The chain joins TRBV6-1 to TRBJ2-3, with 8 bases matching TRBD2. Germline CDR1 and CDR2: MNHNS and SASEGT. The CDR3 length is 17 residues. CDR3 sequence reads: CASSEEGLEVYTDTHYF. DNA of the CDR3: TGTGCCAGCAGTGAAGAGGGACTAGAAGTCTACACAGACACGCACTATTTT.

Concerning this clonotype: Relative to the germline gene, one junction end is altered; a read error may explain this. The J gene is TRBJ2-1, the V gene TRBV6-2 or TRBV6-3; 13 bases are a match to TRBD2. This CDR3 contains 17 residues. Per the germline V gene, CDR1 is MNHEY and CDR2 is SVGEGT. CDR3 nucleotide sequence: TGTGCCGGCAGCCTGCGGACTAGCGGGAGCTCCCACAATGAGCAGTTCTTC. It is translated as CAGSLRTSGSSHNEQFF.

DNA for the CDR3: TGTGTCAACGGAGAGGACTATGGCTACACCTTC. It encodes CVNGEDYGYTF. V usage is TRBV6-2 or TRBV6-3 and J usage is TRBJ1-2; no reliable D call. The CDR3 is 11 amino acids. Germline-derived CDR1 and CDR2 are MNHEY and SVGEGT.

Regarding this clonotype: At one end the junction does not follow the germline gene, possibly because of a read error. The chain employs TRBV4-3 and TRBJ1-5; possibly TRBD1 for D (6 bases). The CDR3 covers 15 residues. Germline V gene data show CDR1 as LGHNA and CDR2 as YSLEER. For the CDR3, the DNA is TGTGTCAGCAGTCAAGATCAGGGAGGGGGAAAGCCCCAGCATTTT. It encodes CVSSQDQGGGKPQHF.

About this clonotype: The conserved phenylalanine or tryptophan normally closing the CDR3 is absent here, so this likely arose from a read error. No DNA is shown, since the ends of the CDR3 on it are uncertain; the CDR3 is the one TCRdb lists. The CDR3 loop reads CGSNQDTGTGDAEYS. The chain links TRBV4-3 to TRBJ2-7; TRBD1, the table's D call, was not compared with the DNA. The CDR3 has 15 residues if both end residues are counted. CDR1 LGHNA and CDR2 YSLEER come from the germline V gene.

The rearrangement links TRBV20-1 to TRBJ1-5; D gene ambiguous. CDR1 DFQATT and CDR2 SNEGSKA come from the germline V gene (reference sequence). V lost 0 bases to trimming and J lost 3 bases, with 9 bases between them. The CDR3 loop spans 14 amino acids. The CDR3, as DNA: TGCAGTGCTAGAGATCAAGGGTCCAATCAGCCCCAGCATTTT. Its translation: CSARDQGSNQPQHF.

This sequence joins TRBV6-1 and TRBJ2-1; TRBD1 agrees at 8 bases. V was clipped by 7 bases and J by 6 bases; unmatched bases: 11. This CDR3 contains 15 residues. From germline, CDR1 is MNHNS and CDR2 SASEGT. CDR3: CASTGDRRFSNEQFF. CDR3 nucleotides: TGTGCCAGCACTGGGGACAGGAGGTTTAGCAATGAGCAGTTCTTC.

As for this clonotype: A read error may produce the germline difference seen at one junction end. The chain combines TRBV6-5 with TRBJ1-2; D gene uncertain. The CDR3 covers 11 residues. Germline V gene lookup returns CDR1 MNHEY and CDR2 SVGAGI. This chain's CDR3 is CASTDGRAYTF. CDR3 bases: TGTGCAAGCACCGATGGGAGAGCCTACACCTTC.

Details on this clonotype: A much larger clone differs from this one at a single base, so this may be a read error. The V call is TRBV24-1, the J call TRBJ2-5; either TRBD1 or TRBD2 may fit D (5 bases each). CDR1 is KGHDR and CDR2 is SFDVKD in the germline V gene. The CDR3 contains 15 residues. The CDR3 coding sequence is TGTGCCACCGGTGATTCGACCGCAGGGCCTCGGGGCCAGTACTTC. Amino acids: CATGDSTAGPRGQYF.

This clonotype was recorded only once. The chain joins TRBV5-4 to TRBJ1-3, with D unresolved. V was pared by 2 bases and J by 3 bases, with 15 bases between. CDR3 length equals 16 residues. Germline CDR1 is SGHNT and CDR2 is YYREEE (reference sequence). The CDR3 loop reads CASSLHGEGRGNTIYF. The CDR3 coding sequence is TGTGCCAGCAGCTTACATGGCGAGGGCCGTGGAAACACCATATATTTT.

Of note for this clonotype: Germline is not matched at one junction end, which may reflect a read error. The CDR3 region is CAISEPGWLTGELFF. In DNA, the CDR3 is TGTGCCATCAGTGAGCCGGGATGGCTCACCGGGGAGCTTTTTTTT. The chain couples TRBV10-3 to TRBJ2-2, with D possibly matching TRBD2 (5 bases). This CDR3 has 15 amino acids. From germline, CDR1 is ENHRY and CDR2 SYGVKD.

This rearrangement joins TRBV28 to TRBJ2-3, with 13 nucleotides matching TRBD2. Germline lookup yields CDR1 MDHEN and CDR2 SYDVKM. This CDR3 contains 17 residues. Losses at the gene ends were 6 bases for V and 2 bases for J; bases not matched to a gene: 8. The CDR3 reads CASRRTSGRRFTDTQYF. The CDR3 DNA reads TGTGCCAGCAGACGGACTAGCGGGAGACGTTTCACAGATACGCAGTATTTT.

Comment on this clonotype: A much larger clone lies a single base off, so this may be a read error. The chain carries TRBV6-4 and TRBJ2-2; D is uncertain. This CDR3 has 14 amino acids. Germline CDR1 is MRHNA and CDR2 is SNTAGT. The CDR3 loop is CAGSAQSLAGELFF. The CDR3 DNA sequence: TGTGCCGGCAGTGCCCAGTCCCTCGCCGGGGAGCTGTTTTTT.

About this clonotype itself: It is likely a read error, because the conserved phenylalanine at the end of the CDR3 is missing. The limits of the CDR3 on the DNA are not certain, so only TCRdb's listed CDR3 is given. The chain recombines TRBV7-9 with TRBJ1-1; the table's D call of TRBD1 was not tested on the DNA. The CDR3 contains 18 residues when both ends are counted. The germline V gene has CDR1 SEHNR and CDR2 FQNEAQ (reference sequence). CDR3 residues: CASSLGQLRPGPNTEAYI.

About this clonotype itself: With a much larger clone just one base away, this may be a read error. The final CDR3 position lacks the conserved phenylalanine or tryptophan, pointing to a likely read error. The chain couples TRBV28 to TRBJ2-7, with TRBD1 matching over 10 bases. The CDR3 totals 16 residues. CDR1 and CDR2 (germline): MDHEN, SYDVKM. After removal of 6 bases from V and 2 bases from J, the junction contained 10 bases not matched to a gene. CDR3 coding DNA: TGTGCCAGCAGGTCAAGCTGGGACAGGGGTACCTACGAGCAGTACTAC. This codes for CASRSSWDRGTYEQYY.

This clonotype was counted at least ten times. V usage is TRBV10-3 and J usage is TRBJ2-3; D may be TRBD2 (6 bases). V dropped 6 bases and J dropped 5 bases, with 15 bases sitting between them. The CDR3 loop spans 14 amino acids. CDR1 is ENHRY, CDR2 SYGVKD, per germline. The DNA of the CDR3 is TGTGCCATCAGCGGTAGCGGAAGAGGAGATACGCAGTATTTT. This codes for CAISGSGRGDTQYF.